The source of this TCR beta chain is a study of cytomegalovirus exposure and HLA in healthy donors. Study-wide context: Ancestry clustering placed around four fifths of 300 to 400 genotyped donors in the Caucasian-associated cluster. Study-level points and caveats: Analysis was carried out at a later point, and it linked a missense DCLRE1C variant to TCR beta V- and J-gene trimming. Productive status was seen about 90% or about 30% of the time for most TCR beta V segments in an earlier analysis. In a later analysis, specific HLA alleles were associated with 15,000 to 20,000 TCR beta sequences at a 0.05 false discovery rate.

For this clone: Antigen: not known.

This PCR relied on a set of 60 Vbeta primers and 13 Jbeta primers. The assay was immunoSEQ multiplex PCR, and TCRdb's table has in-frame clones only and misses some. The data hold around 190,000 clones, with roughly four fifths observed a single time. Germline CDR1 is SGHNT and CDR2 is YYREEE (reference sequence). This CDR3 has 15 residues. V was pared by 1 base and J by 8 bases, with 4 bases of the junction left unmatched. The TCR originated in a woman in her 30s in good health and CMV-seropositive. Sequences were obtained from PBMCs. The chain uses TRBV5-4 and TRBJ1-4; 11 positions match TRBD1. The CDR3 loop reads CASSLTGQGEEKLFF. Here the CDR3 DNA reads TGTGCCAGCAGCTTGACGGGACAGGGGGAAGAAAAACTGTTTTTT.